What follows are 8 T cell receptor beta chains derived from one specimen sequenced in a study of blood T cells in healthy people across ages. The use of a sample-barcoded 5' primer and a J-beta primer mix characterized a second PCR of roughly 6 to 11 cycles. TCRdb redid the calling of the 5' RACE reads with MiXCR, one entry per CDR3 protein. The sample lists about 730,000 distinct CDR3 sequences, 43% occurring once. Sequencing input: blood. The source is a woman aged 60-75 years in good health.

This clonotype was seen more than once but under ten times. V is TRBV4-2 and J is TRBJ1-1, with D hard to call. V gave up 1 base and J gave up 0 bases, with 9 bases separating them. The CDR3 is 15 amino acids. Germline loops: CDR1 LGHNA, CDR2 YNFKEQ. CDR3: CASSQGFGLNTEAFF. The CDR3 DNA sequence: TGTGCCAGCAGCCAAGGGTTCGGATTGAACACTGAAGCTTTCTTT.

This rearrangement joins TRBV3-1 to TRBJ1-6; D unclear. The CDR3 sequence is 13 residues long. The germline V gene encodes CDR1 LGHDT and CDR2 YNNKEL (reference sequence). V was cut by 1 base and J by 8 bases, with 6 bases left in between. This CDR3 is CASSQGADSPLHF. CDR3 nucleotides: TGTGCCAGCAGCCAAGGGGCTGATTCACCCCTCCACTTT.

This rearrangement joins TRBV4-2 to TRBJ2-1, with TRBD2 matching over 11 bases. Unmatched junction bases numbered 6, after V lost 1 base and J lost 7 bases. CDR1 and CDR2 from the germline V gene are LGHNA and YNFKEQ. The CDR3 length is 16 residues. CDR3 amino acids: CASSQGSGGAGNEQFF. In nucleotides, the CDR3 is TGTGCCAGCAGCCAAGGTAGCGGGGGGGCCGGAAATGAGCAGTTCTTC.

The chain combines TRBV20-1 with TRBJ2-1; 11 bases line up with TRBD2. Germline values: CDR1 DFQATT, CDR2 SNEGSKA (reference sequence). With V trimmed by 0 bases and J by 3 bases, 10 bases remained unmatched. The CDR3 loop spans 18 amino acids. CDR3 in DNA: TGCAGTGCTAGAGATCTGGAACTAGCGGGAGTGGTCTACAATGAGCAGTTCTTC. Its protein product is CSARDLELAGVVYNEQFF.

The chain is built from TRBV7-2 and TRBJ2-1, with 9 bases matching TRBD1. CDR3 length: 13 amino acids. The V segment lost 5 bases and the J segment 8 bases; nucleotides outside the gene matches: 4. Germline CDR1 and CDR2: SGHTA and FQGNSA. In DNA form, the CDR3 reads TGTGCCAGCAGCCGCCGGGACAGGGATGAGCAGTTCTTC. This codes for CASSRRDRDEQFF.

The chain is built from TRBV14 and TRBJ2-1; D possibly uses TRBD1 or TRBD2 (5 bases each). CDR3 size: 15 residues. The germline gives CDR1 SGHDN, CDR2 FVKESK. The V and J ends lost 6 bases and 4 bases respectively, with 16 bases between them. The CDR3 loop is CASRQTEGIYNEQFF. CDR3 sequence (DNA): TGTGCCAGCAGACAGACAGAGGGGATTTACAATGAGCAGTTCTTC.

The sample holds a few counts of this clonotype. The CDR3 nucleotides are TGTGCCAGCAGTTACTCGGTACAGGATGCGAGTGAAAAACTGTTTTTT. Translated, it gives CASSYSVQDASEKLFF. The rearrangement joins TRBV6-2 or TRBV6-3 to TRBJ1-4; possibly TRBD1 for D (5 bases). The CDR3 runs 16 residues. Per the germline V gene, CDR1 is MNHEY and CDR2 is SVGEGT. Trimming pared 0 bases from V and 7 bases from J, leaving 15 bases between.

The chain has TRBV20-1 and TRBJ2-3; the D is unclear. The ends were cut back, 5 bases at V and 0 bases at J, with 12 bases in the middle. CDR1 is DFQATT, CDR2 SNEGSKA, per germline (reference sequence). This CDR3 is 14 amino acids long. CDR3 in DNA: TGCAGTGCTTTAGTCCCCTCTAGCACAGATACGCAGTATTTT. Protein sequence: CSALVPSSTDTQYF.